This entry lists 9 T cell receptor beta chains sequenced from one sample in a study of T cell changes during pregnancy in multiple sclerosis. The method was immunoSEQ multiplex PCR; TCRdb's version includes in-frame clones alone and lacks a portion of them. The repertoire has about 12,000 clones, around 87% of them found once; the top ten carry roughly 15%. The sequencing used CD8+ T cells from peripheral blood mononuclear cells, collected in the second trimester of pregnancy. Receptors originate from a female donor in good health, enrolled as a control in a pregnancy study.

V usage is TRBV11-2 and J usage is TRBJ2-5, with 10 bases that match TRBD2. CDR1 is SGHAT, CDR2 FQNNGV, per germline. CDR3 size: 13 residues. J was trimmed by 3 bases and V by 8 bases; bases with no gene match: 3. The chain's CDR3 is CASQRGGEETQYF. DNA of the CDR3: TGTGCCAGCCAGCGGGGGGGGGAAGAGACCCAGTACTTC.

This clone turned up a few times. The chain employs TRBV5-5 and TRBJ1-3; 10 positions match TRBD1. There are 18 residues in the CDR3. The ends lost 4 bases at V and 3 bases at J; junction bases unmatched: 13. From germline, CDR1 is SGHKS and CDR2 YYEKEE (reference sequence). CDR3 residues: CASSEGQGLDLLGNTIYF. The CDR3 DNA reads TGTGCCAGCAGCGAGGGACAGGGGTTAGACCTCCTTGGAAACACCATATATTTT. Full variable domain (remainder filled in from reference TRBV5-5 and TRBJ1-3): DAGVTQSPTHLIKTRGQQVTLRCSPISGHKSVSWYQQVLGQGPQFIFQYYEKEERGRGNFPDRFSARQFPNYSSELNVNALLLGDSALYLCASSEGQGLDLLGNTIYFGEGSWLTVV.

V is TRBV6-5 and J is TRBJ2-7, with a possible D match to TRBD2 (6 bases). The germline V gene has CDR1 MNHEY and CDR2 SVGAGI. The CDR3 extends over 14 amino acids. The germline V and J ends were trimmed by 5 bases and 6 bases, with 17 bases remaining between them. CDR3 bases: TGTGCCAGCAGTCAAACGGGACTCCTGGCCGAGCAGTACTTC. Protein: CASSQTGLLAEQYF.

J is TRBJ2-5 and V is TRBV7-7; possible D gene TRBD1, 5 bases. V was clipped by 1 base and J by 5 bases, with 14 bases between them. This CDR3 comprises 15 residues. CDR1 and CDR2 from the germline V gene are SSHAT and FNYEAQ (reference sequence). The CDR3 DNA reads TGTGCCAGCAGCTTAGGGGAAGGGCAGGGTGAGACCCAGTACTTC. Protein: CASSLGEGQGETQYF.

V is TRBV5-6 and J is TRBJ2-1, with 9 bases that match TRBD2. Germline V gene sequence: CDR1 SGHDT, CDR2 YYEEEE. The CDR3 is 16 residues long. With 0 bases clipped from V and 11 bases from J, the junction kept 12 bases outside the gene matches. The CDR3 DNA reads TGTGCCAGCAGCTTGGGGGACAAAGGGGGGACTAGCAAGCAGTTCTTC. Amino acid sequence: CASSLGDKGGTSKQFF.

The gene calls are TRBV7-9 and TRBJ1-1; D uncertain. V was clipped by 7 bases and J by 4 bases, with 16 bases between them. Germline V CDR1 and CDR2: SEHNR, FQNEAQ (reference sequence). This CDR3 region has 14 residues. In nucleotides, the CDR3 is TGTGCCAGCACCCGGGAGGGTGGGTTCACTGAAGCTTTCTTT. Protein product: CASTREGGFTEAFF. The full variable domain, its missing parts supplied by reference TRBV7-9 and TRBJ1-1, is DTGVSQNPRHKITKRGQNVTFRCDPISEHNRLYWYRQTLGQGPEFLTYFQNEAQLEKSRLLSDRFSAERPKGSFSTLEIQRTEQGDSAMYLCASTREGGFTEAFFGQGTRLTVV.

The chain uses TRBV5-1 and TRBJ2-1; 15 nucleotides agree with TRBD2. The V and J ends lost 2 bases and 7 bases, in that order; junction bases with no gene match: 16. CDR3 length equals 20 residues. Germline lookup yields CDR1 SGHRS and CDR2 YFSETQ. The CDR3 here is CASSFRGLAGGPGLGNEQFF. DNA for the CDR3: TGCGCCAGCAGCTTCCGGGGACTAGCGGGAGGCCCAGGGCTGGGGAATGAGCAGTTCTTC.

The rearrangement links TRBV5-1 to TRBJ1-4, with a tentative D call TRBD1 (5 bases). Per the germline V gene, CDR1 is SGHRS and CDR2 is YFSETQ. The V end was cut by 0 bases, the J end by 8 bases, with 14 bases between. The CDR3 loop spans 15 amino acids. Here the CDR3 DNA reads TGCGCCAGCAGCTTGGGAAGGGAAGGGGCGGAAAAACTGTTTTTT. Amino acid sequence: CASSLGREGAEKLFF.

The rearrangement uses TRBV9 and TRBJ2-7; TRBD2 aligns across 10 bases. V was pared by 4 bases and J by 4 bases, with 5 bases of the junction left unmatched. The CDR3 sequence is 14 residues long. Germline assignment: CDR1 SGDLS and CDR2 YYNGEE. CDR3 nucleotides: TGTGCCAGCAGCACCGGGACTAGCGAATACGAGCAGTACTTC. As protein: CASSTGTSEYEQYF.